This T cell receptor (beta chain) was sequenced for a study of blood T cell repertoires in COVID-19. Study details: Some COVID-19 samples were acute and others convalescent; all came from the United States, Italy and Spain.

V lost 3 bases, J lost 0 bases, and 8 bases stayed unmatched. The CDR3 totals 17 residues. Looked up from germline, CDR1 is SGHRS and CDR2 is YFSETQ. Clones were sequenced by immunoSEQ multiplex PCR, and TCRdb holds only the in-frame ones, with some missing. The table lists about 200,000 clones, more than 70% of them singletons. The sample consisted of PBMCs or T cells enriched from blood (not recorded which). The sequence came from a woman under 30 who had recovered from COVID-19. This chain uses TRBV5-1 with TRBJ2-4; TRBD1 agrees at 8 bases. In DNA, the CDR3 is TGCGCCAGCAGCTCCGGGACAGGTCAACTAGCCAAAAACATTCAGTACTTC. Translation: CASSSGTGQLAKNIQYF. Supplemented by reference TRBV5-1 and TRBJ2-4, the full variable domain reads KAGVTQTPRYLIKTRGQQVTLSCSPISGHRSVSWYQQTPGQGLQFLFEYFSETQRNKGNFPGRFSGRQFSNSRSEMNVSTLELGDSALYLCASSSGTGQLAKNIQYFGAGTRLSVL.